The clone carrying this T cell receptor (beta chain) was seen more than once but under ten times. What it binds is unknown. V shed 5 bases and J shed 5 bases, with 19 bases lying between them. The CDR3 contains 15 residues. Germline-derived CDR1 and CDR2 are SGDLS and YYNGEE. The sample belongs to a study of cytomegalovirus exposure and HLA in healthy donors. The PCR ran on 60 Vbeta and 13 Jbeta primers. This table comes from immunoSEQ multiplex PCR, and its TCRdb copy is limited to in-frame clones, with some not included. The sample has approximately 79,000 clones, roughly 73% seen once. Points from the study as a whole: Most TCRs appeared rarely, but some public TCRs recurred in many donors. In an earlier analysis, most TCR beta V segments were productive about 87% or about 30% of the time. Immune exposure information available was restricted to CMV serostatus.

The material sequenced was PBMCs. This receptor was identified in a boy aged 5 to 17 in good health and CMV-seronegative. The chain has TRBV9 and TRBJ1-2, with a weak D call TRBD1 (6 bases). The chain's CDR3 is CASRGGQGQVYGYTF. The CDR3 bases are TGTGCCAGCAGGGGGGGGCAGGGGCAGGTATATGGCTACACCTTC.